This passage covers 24 T cell receptor beta chains from one sample sequenced in a study of OX40 agonist ivuxolimab in advanced cancers. Assay: immunoSEQ multiplex PCR; the TCRdb copy retains only in-frame clones and omits some. The top ten hold about 2.2% of the sample, which has around 75,000 clones, 88% seen once. The source material was CD4+ or CD8+ T cells sorted from blood, sampled in a trial of the OX40 agonist ivuxolimab. Source of these receptors: an adult with an advanced solid tumor such as melanoma, head and neck, liver or kidney cancer.

The chain joins TRBV5-1 to TRBJ2-7; 7 bases are a match to TRBD1. This CDR3 is built from 15 residues. In germline, CDR1 is SGHRS, CDR2 YFSETQ. V lost 5 bases and J lost 6; bases outside the gene matches: 14. CDR3 DNA sequence: TGCGCCAGCAGAGACCCAGGACAGGCGATGGGCGAGCAGTACTTC. Its translation: CASRDPGQAMGEQYF. The full variable domain, completed using reference TRBV5-1 and TRBJ2-7, is KAGVTQTPRYLIKTRGQQVTLSCSPISGHRSVSWYQQTPGQGLQFLFEYFSETQRNKGNFPGRFSGRQFSNSRSEMNVSTLELGDSALYLCASRDPGQAMGEQYFGPGTRLTVT.

In DNA, the CDR3 is TGCAGCGTTGGCCTGATGGGGGCCTATGGCTACACCTTC. It is translated as CSVGLMGAYGYTF. The chain carries TRBV29-1 and TRBJ1-2, with D perhaps matching TRBD1 (6 bases). Trimming removed 4 bases at V and 4 bases at J, with 13 bases between. The CDR3 length is 13 residues. Germline loops: CDR1 SQVTM, CDR2 ANQGSEA.

The chain employs TRBV6-1 and TRBJ1-2; no clear D. There are 13 residues in the CDR3. V was pared by 0 bases and J by 3 bases, with 5 bases between. Germline CDR1 is MNHNS and CDR2 is SASEGT. CDR3 DNA: TGTGCCAGCAGTGAAGCTGAGGACTATGGCTACACCTTC. As protein: CASSEAEDYGYTF.

V and J are TRBV19 and TRBJ2-7, with D perhaps matching TRBD2 (5 bases). V lost 6 bases, J lost 0 bases, and 12 bases lay in between. The V gene's germline CDR1 is LNHDA and CDR2 SQIVND (reference sequence). The CDR3 consists of 14 residues. CDR3 amino acids: CASRYAEASYEQYF. CDR3 nucleotide sequence: TGTGCCAGTAGATACGCGGAGGCCTCCTACGAGCAGTACTTC.

The chain uses TRBV12-5 and TRBJ1-4; weak D call: TRBD1 (6 bases). CDR1 is LGHNT, CDR2 FRNRAP, per germline. CDR3 length equals 18 residues. Trimming pared 5 bases from V and 0 bases from J, leaving 19 bases between. CDR3 residues: CASGPSGQPSATNEKLFF. The CDR3 DNA is TGTGCTAGTGGTCCCTCGGGACAACCATCTGCAACTAATGAAAAACTGTTTTTT.

The chain combines TRBV5-4 with TRBJ2-5; D not certain. The V end lost 3 bases, the J end lost 1 base, and 4 bases lay between the germline ends. CDR3 length: 12 residues. The germline gives CDR1 SGHNT, CDR2 YYREEE (reference sequence). The CDR3 DNA is TGTGCCAGCAGCTGGGGCCAAGAGACCCAGTACTTC. It specifies CASSWGQETQYF.

V usage is TRBV6-6 and J usage is TRBJ2-5, with D perhaps matching TRBD2 (6 bases). V was trimmed by 6 bases and J by 7 bases, leaving 15 bases between them. The V gene's germline CDR1 is MNHNY and CDR2 SVGAGI (reference sequence). There are 13 residues in the CDR3. CDR3 amino acids: CASRAPSVGTQYF. The CDR3 DNA is TGTGCCAGCAGAGCCCCTAGCGTGGGGACCCAGTACTTC.

The CDR3 DNA follows: TGTGCACAGCCAGGCGGGAGGGCCGACACCGGGGAGCTGTTTTTT. Its translation is CAQPGGRADTGELFF. This chain links TRBV7-9 with TRBJ2-2, with TRBD2 matching 9 bases. Germline CDR1 is SEHNR and CDR2 is FQNEAQ (reference sequence). The CDR3 has 15 amino acids.

The chain couples TRBV27 to TRBJ2-3; a weak D match, TRBD1 (6 bases). Germline CDR1 and CDR2: MNHEY and SMNVEV (reference sequence). This CDR3 contains 15 residues. V was pared by 4 bases and J by 6 bases, with 17 bases between. The CDR3 reads CASSSIRGWGDTQYF. The CDR3 region has the DNA TGTGCCAGCAGTTCTATCAGGGGATGGGGGGATACGCAGTATTTT.

The chain recombines TRBV2 with TRBJ2-1; unclear D gene. Trimming left V 4 bases short and J 12 bases short, with 13 bases between. The CDR3 spans 12 residues. Looked up from germline, CDR1 is SNHLY and CDR2 is FYNNEI. Here the CDR3 reads CASSVQPTRQFF. CDR3 nucleotide sequence: TGTGCCAGCAGTGTTCAACCAACGAGGCAGTTCTTC.

The CDR3: CASRQGQNGYTF. Here the CDR3 DNA reads TGCGCCAGCAGACAGGGACAAAATGGCTACACCTTC. This chain joins TRBV23-1 and TRBJ1-2; maybe TRBD1 (6 bases). TRBV23-1 has ORF status, its function being uncertain. V was pared by 6 bases and J by 6 bases, with 11 bases between. This CDR3 has 12 residues.

The chain employs TRBV5-6 and TRBJ2-3; 7 bases align to TRBD1. Per the germline V gene, CDR1 is SGHDT and CDR2 is YYEEEE. This CDR3 spans 15 amino acids. Trimming took 7 bases from V and 2 from J; bases not matched to a gene: 10. The CDR3 bases are TGTGCCAGCTTGAGGGTGGGGACAGTCACAGATACGCAGTATTTT. This gives the protein CASLRVGTVTDTQYF.

The chain joins TRBV10-2 to TRBJ2-5, with 8 bases identical to TRBD2. Germline V gene lookup returns CDR1 WSHSY and CDR2 SAAADI. The CDR3 length is 13 residues. V trimming: 5 bases; J trimming: 6 bases; junction bases outside the gene matches: 5. The CDR3 DNA reads as TGCGCCAGCAGTTTAGCGGGACGACAGACCCAGTACTTC. This gives the protein CASSLAGRQTQYF.

The chain uses TRBV7-2 and TRBJ1-2; 7 bases are shared with TRBD1. From germline, CDR1 is SGHTA and CDR2 FQGNSA. V was pared by 4 bases and J by 6 bases, with 8 bases of the junction left unmatched. This CDR3 is built from 14 residues. The CDR3 reads CASSSRQGSDGYTF. DNA of the CDR3: TGTGCCAGCAGCTCAAGACAGGGTTCGGATGGCTACACCTTC.

The chain is built from TRBV5-1 and TRBJ2-1; possible D gene TRBD1, 6 bases. The V end was cut by 4 bases, the J end by 6 bases, with 11 bases between. This CDR3 is 13 amino acids long. CDR1 is SGHRS and CDR2 is YFSETQ in the germline V gene. The CDR3 loop is CASSLRTANEQFF. In DNA, the CDR3 is TGCGCCAGCAGCCTGAGGACAGCCAATGAGCAGTTCTTC.

The J gene is TRBJ2-2, the V gene TRBV9; 7 bases are shared with TRBD2. V lost 1 base to trimming and J lost 2 bases; unmatched junction nucleotides: 2. The CDR3 totals 15 residues. Germline CDR1 and CDR2: SGDLS and YYNGEE. The CDR3 nucleotides are TGTGCCAGCAGCGTAAGCGGGACTAACACCGGGGAGCTGTTTTTT. This gives the protein CASSVSGTNTGELFF.

This chain links TRBV6-5 with TRBJ2-2, with D hard to call. Germline V gives CDR1 MNHEY, CDR2 SVGAGI. The length of the CDR3 is 13 residues. Trimming shortened V by 7 bases and J by 5 bases, and 11 bases separated the two germline ends. The CDR3 loop reads CASTSRLTGELFF. The CDR3 DNA sequence: TGTGCCAGCACCTCGCGTCTGACCGGGGAGCTGTTTTTT.

The rearrangement joins TRBV30 to TRBJ2-6, with D uncertain. Trimming took 2 bases from V and 1 from J, leaving 6 bases between them. The CDR3 has 14 residues. Germline values: CDR1 GTSNPN, CDR2 SVGIG (reference sequence). The CDR3: CAWSRRSGANVLTF. Here the CDR3 DNA reads TGTGCCTGGAGTCGTCGTTCTGGGGCCAACGTCCTGACTTTC.

This clone was seen once. The V gene is TRBV11-2, the J gene TRBJ1-3; D is perhaps TRBD1 (6 bases). The CDR3 length is 13 residues. CDR1 is SGHAT, CDR2 FQNNGV, per germline. V lost 3 bases, J lost 7 bases, and 10 bases lay in between. DNA of the CDR3: TGTGCCAGCAGCTTGGGGGCTGTGAACACCATATATTTT. Protein product: CASSLGAVNTIYF.

This clone was observed once. The V call is TRBV29-1, the J call TRBJ2-3, with a tentative D call TRBD2 (6 bases). This CDR3 comprises 11 residues. V dropped 7 bases and J dropped 5 bases, with 10 bases sitting between them. Germline CDR1 is SQVTM and CDR2 is ANQGSEA. The CDR3 region has the DNA TGCAGCGGTCGGGGGTTAGATACGCAGTATTTT. Translating it yields CSGRGLDTQYF.

This clone appeared a single time. The chain combines TRBV5-1 with TRBJ2-2; D gene uncertain. The CDR3 extends over 14 amino acids. Germline V gene lookup returns CDR1 SGHRS and CDR2 YFSETQ. V was shortened by 2 bases and J by 4 bases, with 9 bases between the two germline ends. The CDR3 here is CASSFTSSTGELFF. For the CDR3, the DNA is TGCGCCAGCAGCTTTACGTCCTCCACCGGGGAGCTGTTTTTT.

The gene calls are TRBV6-6 and TRBJ2-1; TRBD1 is a possible D gene (5 bases). Trimming pared 3 bases from V and 5 bases from J, leaving 14 bases between. CDR3 size: 15 residues. Per germline, CDR1 MNHNY and CDR2 SVGAGI (reference sequence). The CDR3 region is CASSYLGQVNNEQFF. In DNA, the CDR3 is TGTGCCAGCAGTTATCTAGGACAAGTCAACAATGAGCAGTTCTTC.

This sequence joins TRBV19 and TRBJ2-1, with TRBD2 identical over 8 bases. CDR3 length equals 14 residues. CDR1 and CDR2 from the germline V gene are LNHDA and SQIVND (reference sequence). V was clipped by 6 bases and J by 8 bases; unmatched bases: 9. This CDR3 is CASRAGTRGDEQFF. The CDR3 DNA is TGTGCCAGTAGGGCCGGGACTAGAGGTGATGAGCAGTTCTTC. Full variable domain (missing parts from reference TRBV19 and TRBJ2-1): DGGITQSPKYLFRKEGQNVTLSCEQNLNHDAMYWYRQDPGQGLRLIYYSQIVNDFQKGDIAEGYSVSREKKESFPLTVTSAQKNPTAFYLCASRAGTRGDEQFFGPGTRLTVL.

The table lists this clone with a few counts. This chain joins TRBV6-5 and TRBJ1-5; weak D call: TRBD1 (5 bases). The V end lost 0 bases, the J end lost 7 bases, and 7 bases lay between the germline ends. The CDR3 is made up of 13 amino acids. The germline CDR1 and CDR2 sequences are MNHEY and SVGAGI. CDR3 sequence: CASSYSRGQPQHF. As DNA, the CDR3 is TGTGCCAGCAGTTACTCAAGGGGACAGCCCCAGCATTTT.